These T cell receptor beta chains were read from a single sample in a study of shared clonotypes between healthy human individuals. Libraries were prepared by immunoSEQ multiplex PCR; TCRdb keeps only in-frame clonotypes and omits some of them. This sample yields hundreds of thousands of clones, of which around 73% are seen a single time; around 2% belongs to the top ten. Sequenced input: memory CD4+ T cells sorted from blood. These receptors were collected from a woman in her thirties in good health. The CDR3 runs from the conserved cysteine through the conserved F or W. Each record gives: CDR3 protein, CDR3 DNA, D gene, clone size, V gene, J gene. D genes are given only for firm matches. A clone size is listed for some rows: how often the clone was seen (once, few, many), or a class if it is expanded.

CASSGAGQGGTEAFF	TGCGCCAGCAGCGGAGCGGGACAGGGCGGGACTGAAGCTTTCTTT	TRBD1	.	TRBV5-1	TRBJ1-1
CASSVGGSSTDTQYF	TGTGCCAGCAGTGTTGGGGGCAGTTCGACAGATACGCAGTATTTT	.	few	TRBV6-1	TRBJ2-3
CASSLGYAKENQYF	TGCGCCAGCAGCTTGGGTTACGCGAAGGAAAATCAGTACTTC	.	few	TRBV5-1	TRBJ2-4
CASSIRGSEPQHF	TGTGCCAGTAGTATTCGGGGTTCTGAGCCCCAGCATTTT	.	.	TRBV19	TRBJ1-5
CASSSDTEAFF	TGTGCCAGCTCGTCAGACACTGAAGCTTTCTTT	.	.	TRBV18	TRBJ1-1
CASSLGGIRDTQYF	TGTGCCAGCAGCTTAGGGGGGATCAGGGATACGCAGTATTTT	.	.	TRBV7-9	TRBJ2-3
CASSWGLAGRRRHNEQFF	TGTGCCAGCAGCTGGGGACTAGCGGGACGTAGACGTCACAATGAGCAGTTCTTC	TRBD2	.	TRBV13	TRBJ2-1
CASSYERTGRTEAFF	TGTGCCAGCAGTTACGAGAGGACAGGGAGAACTGAAGCTTTCTTT	TRBD1	.	TRBV6-5	TRBJ1-1
CASGPRKRGVNTQYF	TGTGCCAGCGGGCCCCGGAAACGGGGGGTAAATACGCAGTATTTT	TRBD2	.	TRBV7-2	TRBJ2-3
CASSPVAGQNYGYTF	TGTGCCAGCAGTCCTGTTGCGGGACAGAACTATGGCTACACCTTC	TRBD1	.	TRBV6-5	TRBJ1-2
CASSLARVLRTDTQYF	TGTGCCAGCAGCTTAGCTAGGGTCCTCCGCACAGATACGCAGTATTTT	.	.	TRBV7-2	TRBJ2-3
CASSLGPSANTGELFF	TGTGCCAGCAGCTTGGGACCTTCTGCCAACACCGGGGAGCTGTTTTTT	.	once	TRBV5-6	TRBJ2-2
CASRYQETQYF	TGTGCCAGCCGGTACCAAGAGACCCAGTACTTC	.	.	TRBV2	TRBJ2-5